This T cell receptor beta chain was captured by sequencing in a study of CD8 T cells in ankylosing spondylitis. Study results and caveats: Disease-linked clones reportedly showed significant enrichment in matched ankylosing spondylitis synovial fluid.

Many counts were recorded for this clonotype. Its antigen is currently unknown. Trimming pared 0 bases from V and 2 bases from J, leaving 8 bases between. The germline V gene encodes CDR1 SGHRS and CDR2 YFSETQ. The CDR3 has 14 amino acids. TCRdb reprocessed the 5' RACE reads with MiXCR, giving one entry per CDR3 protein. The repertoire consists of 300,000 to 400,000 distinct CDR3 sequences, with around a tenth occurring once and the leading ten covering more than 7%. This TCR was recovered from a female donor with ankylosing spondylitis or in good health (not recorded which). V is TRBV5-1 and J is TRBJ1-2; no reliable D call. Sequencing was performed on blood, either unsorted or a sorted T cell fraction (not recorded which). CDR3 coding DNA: TGCGCCAGCAGCTTGGCGGATCTAAACTATGGCTACACCTTC. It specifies CASSLADLNYGYTF.